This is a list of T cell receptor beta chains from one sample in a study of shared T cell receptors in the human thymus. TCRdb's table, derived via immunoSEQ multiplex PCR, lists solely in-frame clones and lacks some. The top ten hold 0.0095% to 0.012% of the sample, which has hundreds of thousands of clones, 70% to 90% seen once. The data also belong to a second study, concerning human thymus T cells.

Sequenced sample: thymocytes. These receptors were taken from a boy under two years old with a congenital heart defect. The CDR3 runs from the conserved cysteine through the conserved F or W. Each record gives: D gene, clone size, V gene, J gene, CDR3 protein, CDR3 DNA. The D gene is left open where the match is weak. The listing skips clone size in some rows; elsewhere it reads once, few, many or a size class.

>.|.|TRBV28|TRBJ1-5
CASKRTGNQPQHF
TGTGCCAGCAAAAGGACGGGGAATCAGCCCCAGCATTTT
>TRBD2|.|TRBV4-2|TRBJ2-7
CASSPGRAYEQYF
TGTGCCAGCAGCCCCGGGAGGGCTTACGAGCAGTACTTC
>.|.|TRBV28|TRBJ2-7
CASSLPVPPYEQYF
TGTGCCAGCAGTTTGCCAGTCCCTCCCTACGAGCAGTACTTC
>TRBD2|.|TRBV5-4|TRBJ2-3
CASSLPVGGVEDTQYF
TGTGCCAGCAGCTTGCCCGTGGGAGGGGTGGAAGATACGCAGTATTTT
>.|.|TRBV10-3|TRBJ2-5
CAISDPRGREETQYF
TGTGCCATCAGTGATCCCCGAGGCAGGGAAGAGACCCAGTACTTC
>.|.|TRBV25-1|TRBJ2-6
CASSESIGEGDGANVLTF
TGTGCCAGCAGTGAATCGATCGGGGAGGGGGATGGGGCCAACGTCCTGACTTTC
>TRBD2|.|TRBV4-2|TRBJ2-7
CASSQSGGQQYF
TGTGCCAGCAGCCAATCGGGGGGGCAGCAGTACTTC
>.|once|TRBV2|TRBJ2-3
CARAGTDTQYF
TGTGCCAGAGCCGGCACAGATACGCAGTATTTT
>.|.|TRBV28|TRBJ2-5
CASSPREQGKTQYF
TGTGCCAGCAGTCCCCGGGAGCAGGGAAAGACCCAGTACTTC
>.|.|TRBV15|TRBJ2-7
CATSRDVGSSYEQYF
TGTGCCACCAGCAGAGATGTTGGGAGCTCCTACGAGCAGTACTTC
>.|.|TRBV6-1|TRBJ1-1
CASIPVRGIYTEAFF
TGTGCCAGCATCCCCGTGCGGGGAATTTACACTGAAGCTTTCTTT
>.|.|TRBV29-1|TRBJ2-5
CSVDEETQYF
TGCAGCGTTGATGAGGAGACCCAGTACTTC
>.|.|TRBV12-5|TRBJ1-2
CASGPVGGLNYGYTF
TGTGCTAGTGGTCCCGTGGGTGGACTTAACTATGGCTACACCTTC
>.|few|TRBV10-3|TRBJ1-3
CAISDRESGNTIYF
TGTGCCATCAGTGATAGAGAGTCTGGAAACACCATATATTTT
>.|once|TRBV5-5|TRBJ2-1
CASSLELRGYNEQFF
TGTGCCAGCAGCTTGGAACTTCGGGGGTACAATGAGCAGTTCTTC
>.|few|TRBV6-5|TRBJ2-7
CASSPVGQLDYEQYF
TGTGCCAGCAGTCCGGTGGGGCAGTTAGACTACGAGCAGTACTTC
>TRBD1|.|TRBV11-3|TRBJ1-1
CASRPGQGSTEAFF
TGTGCCAGCAGGCCCGGACAGGGGAGCACTGAAGCTTTCTTT
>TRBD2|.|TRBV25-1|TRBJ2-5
CASSVVWREERPWETQYF
TGTGCCAGCAGTGTTGTCTGGCGGGAGGAACGGCCTTGGGAGACCCAGTACTTC
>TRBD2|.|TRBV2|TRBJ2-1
CASSERGGLAGAGYNEQFF
TGTGCCAGCAGTGAAAGGGGCGGGCTAGCGGGAGCCGGATACAATGAGCAGTTCTTC
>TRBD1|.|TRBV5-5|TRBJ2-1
CASSIRKGQGNEQFF
TGTGCCAGCAGCATACGGAAGGGACAGGGTAATGAGCAGTTCTTC
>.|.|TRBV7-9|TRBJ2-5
CASSLKQGSWETQYF
TGTGCCAGCAGTTTGAAACAGGGATCGTGGGAGACCCAGTACTTC
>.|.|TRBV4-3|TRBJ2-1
CASSQGKPRRGEQFF
TGCGCCAGCAGCCAAGGAAAGCCAAGGAGGGGTGAGCAGTTCTTC
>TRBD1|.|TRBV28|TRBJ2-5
CASSPTEPPRDRQETQYF
TGTGCCAGCAGTCCCACCGAGCCCCCCCGGGACAGACAAGAGACCCAGTACTTC
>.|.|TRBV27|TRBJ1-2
CASSTHRRHYGYTF
TGTGCCAGCAGTACACACAGGCGTCACTATGGCTACACCTTC
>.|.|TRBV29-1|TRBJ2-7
CSVGGVTYEQYF
TGCAGCGTTGGGGGGGTAACCTACGAGCAGTACTTC
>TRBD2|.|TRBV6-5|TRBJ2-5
CASSEPTSSQETQYF
TGTGCCAGCAGCGAACCGACTAGCAGTCAAGAGACCCAGTACTTC
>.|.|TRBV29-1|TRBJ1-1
CSARGTEAFF
TGCAGCGCTAGGGGCACTGAAGCTTTCTTT
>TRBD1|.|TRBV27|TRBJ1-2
CASSHSALGQGRANYGYTF
TGTGCCAGCAGCCACTCGGCGCTCGGACAGGGCCGAGCTAACTATGGCTACACCTTC
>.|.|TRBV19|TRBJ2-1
CASSFYRDSYNEQFF
TGTGCCAGTAGTTTCTACCGGGACTCCTACAATGAGCAGTTCTTC
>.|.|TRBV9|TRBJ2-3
CASSVGTASDTQYF
TGTGCCAGCAGCGTAGGGACTGCCTCAGATACGCAGTATTTT
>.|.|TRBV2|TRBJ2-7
CASSERRGRIGEQYF
TGTGCCAGCAGTGAACGGCGGGGACGCATCGGCGAGCAGTACTTC
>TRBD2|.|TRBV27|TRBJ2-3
CASSLKGLAGGPWDTQYF
TGTGCCAGCAGTTTAAAAGGCCTAGCGGGAGGGCCTTGGGATACGCAGTATTTT
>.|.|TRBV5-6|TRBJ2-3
CASSFGLGHTDTQYF
TGTGCCAGCAGCTTTGGGCTGGGTCACACAGATACGCAGTATTTT
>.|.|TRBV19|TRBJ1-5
CASSPPGADSNQPQHF
TGTGCCAGTAGTCCCCCTGGGGCGGATAGCAATCAGCCCCAGCATTTT
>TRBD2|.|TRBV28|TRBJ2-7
CASSLRSGAGLARYEQYF
TGTGCCAGCAGTTTAAGGTCGGGGGCGGGACTAGCGAGATACGAGCAGTACTTC
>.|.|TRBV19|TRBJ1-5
CASSMVAGVQPQHF
TGTGCCAGTAGTATGGTGGCGGGCGTCCAGCCCCAGCATTTT
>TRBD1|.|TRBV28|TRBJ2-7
CASSPSRDRGREQYF
TGTGCCAGCAGTCCCTCCCGGGACAGGGGGCGAGAGCAGTACTTC
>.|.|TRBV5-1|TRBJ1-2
CASSLSGDNYGYTF
TGCGCCAGCAGCCTGTCGGGGGACAACTATGGCTACACCTTC
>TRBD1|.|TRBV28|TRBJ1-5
CASRGDRGNQPQHF
TGTGCCAGCAGGGGAGACAGGGGCAATCAGCCCCAGCATTTT
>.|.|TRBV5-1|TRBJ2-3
CASRYRTGTDTQYF
TGCGCCAGCAGATATCGGACAGGCACAGATACGCAGTATTTT
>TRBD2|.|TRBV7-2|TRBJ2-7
CASSLGRGAGVSYEQYF
TGTGCCAGCAGCTTAGGACGGGGAGCGGGGGTAAGCTACGAGCAGTACTTC
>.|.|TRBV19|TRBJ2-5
CASSIGAEETQYF
TGTGCCAGTAGTATTGGAGCAGAAGAGACCCAGTACTTC
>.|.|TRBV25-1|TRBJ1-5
CASGKDWVWHF
TGTGCCAGCGGTAAAGACTGGGTTTGGCATTTT
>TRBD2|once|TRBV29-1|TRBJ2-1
CTAGEGRDEQFF
TGCACCGCGGGGGAGGGTAGAGATGAGCAGTTCTTC
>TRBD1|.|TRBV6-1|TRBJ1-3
CASRRGQYSGNTIYF
TGTGCCAGCAGGAGGGGACAGTACTCTGGAAACACCATATATTTT
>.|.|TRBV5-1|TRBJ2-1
CASSLKGRDPAYNEQFF
TGCGCCAGCAGCTTGAAAGGGCGGGACCCTGCCTACAATGAGCAGTTCTTC
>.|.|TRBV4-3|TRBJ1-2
CASSPLDTTYGYTF
TGCGCCAGCAGTCCCTTGGACACTACCTATGGCTACACCTTC
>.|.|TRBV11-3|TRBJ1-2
CASSSRQRPNYGYTF
TGTGCCAGCAGCTCTCGACAGAGACCTAACTATGGCTACACCTTC
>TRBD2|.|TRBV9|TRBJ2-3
CASSVGGASGRGSTDTQYF
TGTGCCAGCAGCGTAGGTGGGGCTAGCGGGAGAGGGTCCACAGATACGCAGTATTTT
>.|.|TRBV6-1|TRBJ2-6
CASSAPAPGDGANVLTF
TGTGCCAGCAGTGCCCCAGCCCCCGGGGATGGGGCCAACGTCCTGACTTTC
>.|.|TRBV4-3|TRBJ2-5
CASSQVLQETQYF
TGCGCCAGCAGCCAAGTCCTACAAGAGACCCAGTACTTC
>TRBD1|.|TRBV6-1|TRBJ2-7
CASRIRDRTYEQYF
TGTGCCAGCAGAATCCGGGACAGAACCTACGAGCAGTACTTC
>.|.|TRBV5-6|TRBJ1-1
CASSLAAAGARDTEAFF
TGTGCCAGCAGCTTGGCGGCGGCAGGGGCAAGGGACACTGAAGCTTTCTTT
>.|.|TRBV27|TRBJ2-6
CASSSGANVLTF
TGTGCCAGCTCGTCTGGGGCCAACGTCCTGACTTTC
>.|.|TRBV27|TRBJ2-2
CASSSTGTGELFF
TGTGCCAGCAGTTCAACGGGCACCGGGGAGCTGTTTTTT
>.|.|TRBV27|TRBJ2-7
CASGRGQGRDEQYF
TGTGCCAGCGGGCGAGGCCAGGGGAGGGACGAGCAGTACTTC
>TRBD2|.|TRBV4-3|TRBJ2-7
CASSQDGNGTTYYPPLYEQYF
TGCGCCAGCAGCCAAGACGGGAACGGGACTACCTATTACCCCCCCCTCTACGAGCAGTACTTC